This note documents a single TCR beta chain sequence. What it binds is unknown. Samples came from healthy bone marrow donors. This sample stems from a study of cytomegalovirus exposure and HLA in healthy donors. PCR primers comprised 60 Vbeta and 13 Jbeta primers. Some clones are missing from TCRdb's copy, which holds only in-frame ones; the method was immunoSEQ multiplex PCR. This sample carries approximately 110,000 clones, 69% of them seen once, and the ten largest clones take 3% to 3.5%. Study observations and caveats: Among TCR beta chains, those listed as cytomegalovirus-associated numbered over 150. Later analysis reportedly placed an Asian-associated ancestry cluster below the roughly 680-donor mean in N-insertions.

This clonotype was obtained from a man under 40 in good health and CMV-seronegative. Sequenced material: PBMCs.

CDR3 bases: TGCGCCAGCAGCCAAAGGGGGGGAAATGAGCAGTTCTTC. This codes for CASSQRGGNEQFF. The genes are TRBV4-1 and TRBJ2-1; tentative D call: TRBD2 (7 bases). Germline loops: CDR1 MGHRA, CDR2 YSYEKL. The CDR3 has 13 residues. V dropped 2 bases and J dropped 7 bases, with 9 bases sitting between them.